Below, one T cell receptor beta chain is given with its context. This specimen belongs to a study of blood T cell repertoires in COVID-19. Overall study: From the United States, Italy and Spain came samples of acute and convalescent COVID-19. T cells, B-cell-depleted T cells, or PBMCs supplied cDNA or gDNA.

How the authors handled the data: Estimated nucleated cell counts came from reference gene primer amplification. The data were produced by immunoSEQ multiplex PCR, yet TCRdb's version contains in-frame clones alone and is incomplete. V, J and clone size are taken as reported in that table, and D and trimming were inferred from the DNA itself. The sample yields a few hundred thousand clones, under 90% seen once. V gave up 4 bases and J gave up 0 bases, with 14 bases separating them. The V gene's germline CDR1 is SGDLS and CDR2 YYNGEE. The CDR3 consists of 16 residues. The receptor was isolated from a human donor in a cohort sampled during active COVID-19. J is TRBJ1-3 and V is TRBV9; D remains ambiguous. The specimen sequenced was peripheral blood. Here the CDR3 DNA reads TGTGCCAGCAGCCCTCATAGCGACGGCTCTGGAAACACCATATATTTT. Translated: CASSPHSDGSGNTIYF.